The clone carrying this T cell receptor beta chain was counted ten times or more. Per germline, CDR1 DFQATT and CDR2 SNEGSKA (reference sequence). The CDR3 covers 16 residues. J was trimmed by 0 bases and V by 0 bases; bases with no gene match: 0. One entry per CDR3 protein, called by TCRdb with MiXCR from the PCR reads. The top ten clones hold roughly 0.77% of a sample with 490,000 or so distinct CDR3 sequences, around 25% of them seen once. This entry is derived from a study of molecular identifiers for immune sequencing clone quantification. Study-level information: In replicates, the authors split RNA from roughly 18,000 or 92,000 naive CD8 cells five ways and sequenced four.

The V gene is TRBV20-1, the J gene TRBJ2-3; 13 bases map to TRBD2. The sequencing input was naive CD8+ T cells from blood, with Jurkat cell RNA spiked in. Subset specified: FACS-sorted CD8+CD4-CCR7+CD45RA+ naive T cells. The sequence was collected from a human donor in good health. Some libraries in this study had Jurkat cell RNA spiked in. CDR3 sequence (DNA): TGCAGTGCTAGAGAGGGACTAGCGGGGAGCACAGATACGCAGTATTTT. Translated: CSAREGLAGSTDTQYF.